Following are 22 T cell receptor beta chains from one sample sequenced in a study of control samples from healthy donors and cancer patients. Some clones are missing from TCRdb's copy, which holds only in-frame ones; the method was immunoSEQ multiplex PCR. The sample has about 130,000 clones, 90% seen once. The material sequenced was blood. These receptors were obtained from a man younger than 30 in good health.

The V call is TRBV10-2, the J call TRBJ2-7, with TRBD1 as a possible D gene (5 bases). Trimming stripped 5 bases from V and 5 bases from J, with 16 bases between. Per germline, CDR1 WSHSY and CDR2 SAAADI. This CDR3 spans 14 amino acids. The CDR3 loop is CASSHGPWGHEQYF. The CDR3 bases are TGCGCCAGCAGTCATGGACCCTGGGGCCACGAGCAGTACTTC.

This clone came up a few times. This sequence joins TRBV10-2 and TRBJ2-5; the match to TRBD1 covers 9 bases. The germline V gene encodes CDR1 WSHSY and CDR2 SAAADI. CDR3 length equals 13 residues. Trimming removed 6 bases from V and 3 bases from J; junction bases left unmatched: 2. CDR3: CASSTGGEETQYF. CDR3 nucleotide sequence: TGCGCCAGCAGCACAGGGGGCGAAGAGACCCAGTACTTC.

The gene calls are TRBV6-2 or TRBV6-3 and TRBJ2-1; D possibly matches TRBD1 or TRBD2 (5 bases each). Trimming left V 4 bases short and J 3 bases short, with 13 bases between. Looked up from germline, CDR1 is MNHEY and CDR2 is SVGEGT. The CDR3 is 15 amino acids. The CDR3 sequence: CASSSFSGSYNEQFF. The CDR3 region has the DNA TGTGCCAGCAGTTCTTTCTCAGGGAGCTACAATGAGCAGTTCTTC.

This chain connects TRBV5-1 to TRBJ2-7, with 7 positions matching TRBD1. Germline CDR1 is SGHRS and CDR2 is YFSETQ. There are 14 residues in the CDR3. V lost 0 bases and J lost 2; bases outside the gene matches: 2. The CDR3 loop reads CASSLAGQTYEQYF. The CDR3 bases are TGCGCCAGCAGCTTGGCGGGACAGACCTACGAGCAGTACTTC.

The chain employs TRBV5-1 and TRBJ1-1, with a possible D match to TRBD1 (6 bases). CDR3 length: 13 residues. Trimming removed 0 bases at V and 11 bases at J, with 14 bases between. CDR1 is SGHRS and CDR2 is YFSETQ in the germline V gene. As DNA, the CDR3 is TGCGCCAGCAGCTTGGCGGCAGGGGAATCTGCTTTCTTT. It is translated as CASSLAAGESAFF. Full variable domain (outside the CDR3, taken from reference TRBV5-1 and TRBJ1-1): KAGVTQTPRYLIKTRGQQVTLSCSPISGHRSVSWYQQTPGQGLQFLFEYFSETQRNKGNFPGRFSGRQFSNSRSEMNVSTLELGDSALYLCASSLAAGESAFFGQGTRLTVV.

The chain joins TRBV27 to TRBJ2-2; weak D call: TRBD1 (5 bases). This CDR3 spans 15 amino acids. The V gene lost 3 bases and the J gene lost 1 base, with 9 bases spanning the gap. Germline V lookup: CDR1 MNHEY, CDR2 SMNVEV (reference sequence). CDR3 nucleotide sequence: TGTGCCAGCAGTTTTGCCACAGGGAACACCGGGGAGCTGTTTTTT. It specifies CASSFATGNTGELFF.

The V call is TRBV19, the J call TRBJ2-6, with D unresolved. CDR3 length: 15 amino acids. The germline V gene has CDR1 LNHDA and CDR2 SQIVND (reference sequence). V was shortened by 5 bases and J by 3 bases, with 11 bases between the two germline ends. The CDR3 is CASSSWAFGANVLTF. In DNA form, the CDR3 reads TGTGCCAGTAGTTCCTGGGCCTTTGGGGCCAACGTCCTGACTTTC.

The chain employs TRBV29-1 and TRBJ2-1; D is possibly TRBD1 (6 bases). CDR1 is SQVTM and CDR2 is ANQGSEA in the germline V gene. The CDR3 covers 15 residues. Trimming removed 0 bases from V and 8 bases from J, with 17 bases in between. The CDR3 reads CSVEDLLKGVDEQFF. The CDR3 region has the DNA TGCAGCGTTGAAGATCTTTTGAAGGGGGTGGATGAGCAGTTCTTC.

The V gene is TRBV7-9, the J gene TRBJ2-7; TRBD2 matches 10 bases. CDR1 and CDR2 from the germline V gene are SEHNR and FQNEAQ (reference sequence). This CDR3 has 16 amino acids. V dropped 11 bases and J dropped 0; count of bases not matched to a gene: 13. CDR3 in amino acids: CALLGSGGPNSYEQYF. The DNA for the CDR3 is TGTGCCTTGCTAGGTAGCGGGGGGCCGAACTCCTACGAGCAGTACTTC.

The V gene is TRBV3-1 (or the pseudogene TRBV3-2), the J gene TRBJ2-7; D is possibly TRBD2 (6 bases). CDR1 is LGHDT, CDR2 YNNKEL, per germline (reference sequence). The length of the CDR3 is 15 residues. V dropped 0 bases and J dropped 2 bases, with 11 bases sitting between them. CDR3 protein: CASSQDPGATYEQYF. The CDR3 bases are TGTGCCAGCAGCCAAGATCCGGGAGCTACCTACGAGCAGTACTTC.

The chain recombines TRBV10-2 with TRBJ2-7, with D tentatively TRBD1 or TRBD2 (5 bases each). The CDR3 sequence is 13 residues long. V was cut by 4 bases and J by 3 bases, with 10 bases left in between. Germline V gives CDR1 WSHSY, CDR2 SAAADI. In DNA, the CDR3 is TGCGCCAGCAGTGGACGGGACCTCTACGAGCAGTACTTC. Its protein is CASSGRDLYEQYF.

This chain uses TRBV27 with TRBJ2-3, with D unclear. The CDR3 extends over 18 amino acids. Trimming removed 5 bases at V and 0 bases at J, with 21 bases between. Germline V CDR1 and CDR2: MNHEY, SMNVEV (reference sequence). CDR3 loop: CASSPSGPLRPSTDTQYF. The CDR3 DNA reads as TGTGCCAGCAGTCCCTCGGGCCCTCTTAGACCTAGCACAGATACGCAGTATTTT.

This clone was picked up one time. The chain joins TRBV11-3 to TRBJ2-2; D not certain. The CDR3 loop spans 16 amino acids. V was shortened by 1 base and J by 5 bases, with 14 bases between the two germline ends. CDR1 SGHNT and CDR2 YENEEA come from the germline V gene. CDR3 nucleotide sequence: TGTGCCAGCAGCTTAGCTTTCAGGTACCGGACCGGGGAGCTGTTTTTT. Its translation: CASSLAFRYRTGELFF. Supplemented by reference TRBV11-3 and TRBJ2-2, the full variable domain reads EAGVVQSPRYKIIEKKQPVAFWCNPISGHNTLYWYLQNLGQGPELLIRYENEEAVDDSQLPKDRFSAERLKGVDSTLKIQPAELGDSAVYLCASSLAFRYRTGELFFGEGSRLTVL.

The V gene is TRBV28, the J gene TRBJ2-4; D possibly corresponds to TRBD2 (5 bases). Germline assignment: CDR1 MDHEN and CDR2 SYDVKM. V shed 5 bases and J shed 0 bases, with 17 bases lying between them. The CDR3 runs to 17 residues. The CDR3 loop is CASSTLTLGLAKNIQYF. CDR3 nucleotides: TGTGCCAGCAGTACGTTGACACTTGGACTAGCCAAAAACATTCAGTACTTC.

This sequence joins TRBV5-1 and TRBJ1-6; D is undetermined. The germline V gene has CDR1 SGHRS and CDR2 YFSETQ. V was trimmed by 0 bases and J by 10 bases, leaving 14 bases between them. The length of the CDR3 is 15 residues. The CDR3 loop reads CASSLEGGGSSPLHF. CDR3 bases: TGCGCCAGCAGCTTGGAGGGAGGTGGCAGCTCACCCCTCCACTTT. Full variable domain (missing parts from reference TRBV5-1 and TRBJ1-6): KAGVTQTPRYLIKTRGQQVTLSCSPISGHRSVSWYQQTPGQGLQFLFEYFSETQRNKGNFPGRFSGRQFSNSRSEMNVSTLELGDSALYLCASSLEGGGSSPLHFGNGTRLTVT.

J is TRBJ2-5 and V is TRBV14; 9 nucleotides agree with TRBD2. Looked up from germline, CDR1 is SGHDN and CDR2 is FVKESK. Unmatched junction bases numbered 6, after V lost 6 bases and J lost 4 bases. The CDR3 runs to 14 residues. This chain's CDR3 is CASSEIAGVETQYF. CDR3 in DNA: TGTGCCAGCAGTGAAATAGCGGGAGTAGAGACCCAGTACTTC. The full variable domain, with the rest looked up from reference TRBV14 and TRBJ2-5, is EAGVTQFPSHSVIEKGQTVTLRCDPISGHDNLYWYRRVMGKEIKFLLHFVKESKQDESGMPNNRFLAERTGGTYSTLKVQPAELEDSGVYFCASSEIAGVETQYFGPGTRLLVL.

The rearrangement links TRBV28 to TRBJ1-5; TRBD1 matches 8 bases. The CDR3 is 20 amino acids. The V gene end was trimmed by 3 bases and the J gene end by 3 bases; junction bases not matched to a gene: 19. Germline CDR1 is MDHEN and CDR2 is SYDVKM. The CDR3 region has the DNA TGTGCCAGCAGTTTTGGCGGATGGGGCGGACAGGGACCTCCCAATCAGCCCCAGCATTTT. This translates into CASSFGGWGGQGPPNQPQHF. Combining the CDR3 with reference TRBV28 and TRBJ1-5 gives the whole variable domain DVKVTQSSRYLVKRTGEKVFLECVQDMDHENMFWYRQDPGLGLRLIYFSYDVKMKEKGDIPEGYSVSREKKERFSLILESASTNQTSMYLCASSFGGWGGQGPPNQPQHFGDGTRLSIL.

The V call is TRBV27, the J call TRBJ1-4; 7 bases are a match to TRBD1. The CDR3 runs to 14 residues. The V gene end was trimmed by 6 bases and the J gene end by 1 base; junction bases not matched to a gene: 2. Germline V gene data show CDR1 as MNHEY and CDR2 as SMNVEV (reference sequence). The CDR3, as DNA: TGTGCCAGCAGCTGGGACAGAACTAATGAAAAACTGTTTTTT. Protein product: CASSWDRTNEKLFF.

The chain employs TRBV6-2 or TRBV6-3 and TRBJ1-5, with D tentatively TRBD1 (6 bases). V was pared by 3 bases and J by 0 bases, with 9 bases between. The CDR3 has 15 amino acids. Germline CDR1 and CDR2: MNHEY and SVGEGT. In DNA form, the CDR3 reads TGTGCCAGCAGTTATGGGGGCGATAGCAATCAGCCCCAGCATTTT. The encoded protein is CASSYGGDSNQPQHF.

The CDR3 region has the DNA TGTGCCAGCAGTTACTCGATCAGTCTCTTTGACTATGGCTACACCTTC. Its translation: CASSYSISLFDYGYTF. This rearrangement joins TRBV6-6 to TRBJ1-2; D gene unclear. Trimming removed 0 bases at V and 3 bases at J, with 14 bases between. Germline V gene data show CDR1 as MNHNY and CDR2 as SVGAGI (reference sequence). The CDR3 loop spans 16 amino acids.

The rearrangement joins TRBV29-1 to TRBJ2-2; D may be TRBD1 or TRBD2 (6 bases each). V was trimmed by 5 bases and J by 2 bases, leaving 12 bases between them. The CDR3 has 14 amino acids. The germline V gene encodes CDR1 SQVTM and CDR2 ANQGSEA. The CDR3 sequence: CSVRGTRNTGELFF. CDR3 coding DNA: TGCAGCGTTAGGGGGACTCGAAACACCGGGGAGCTGTTTTTT.

The V and J genes are TRBV5-1 and TRBJ1-1; 9 bases align to TRBD1. Germline lookup yields CDR1 SGHRS and CDR2 YFSETQ. V was clipped by 5 bases and J by 7 bases; unmatched bases: 6. The CDR3 has 13 residues. CDR3 amino acids: CASRTGGSGEAFF. The CDR3 region has the DNA TGCGCCAGCAGAACAGGGGGCTCGGGTGAAGCTTTCTTT.